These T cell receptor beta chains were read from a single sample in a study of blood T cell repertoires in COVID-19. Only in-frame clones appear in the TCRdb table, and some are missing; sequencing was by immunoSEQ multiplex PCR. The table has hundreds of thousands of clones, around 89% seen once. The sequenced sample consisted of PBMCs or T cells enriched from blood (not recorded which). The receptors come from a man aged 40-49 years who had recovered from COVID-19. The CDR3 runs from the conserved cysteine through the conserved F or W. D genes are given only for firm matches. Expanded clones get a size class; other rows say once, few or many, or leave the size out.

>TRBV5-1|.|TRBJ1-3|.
TGCGCCAGCAGCTTCGGGGATAACTCTGGAAACACCATATATTTT
CASSFGDNSGNTIYF
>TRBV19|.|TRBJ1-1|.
TGTGCCAGTAGTCCACAGGGTTGGGACACTGAAGCTTTCTTT
CASSPQGWDTEAFF
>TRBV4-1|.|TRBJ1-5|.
TGCGCCAGCAGCCAAGTCGGGTCCTCAGGGGTGAATCAGTTTGGTCAGCCCCAGCATTTT
CASSQVGSSGVNQFGQPQHF
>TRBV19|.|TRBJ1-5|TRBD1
TGTGCCAGTAGTAAACCGGGACAGGGGGAAGTTCAGCCCCAGCATTTT
CASSKPGQGEVQPQHF
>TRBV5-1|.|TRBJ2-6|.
TGCGCCAGCAGCTTGGGAACAGGGATTACTGGGGCCAACGTCCTGACTTTC
CASSLGTGITGANVLTF
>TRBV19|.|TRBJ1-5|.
TGTGCCAGTAGTATAACGGGTAATCTCCAGCATTTT
CASSITGNLQHF
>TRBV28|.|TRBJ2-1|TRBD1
TGTGTCGCCGGGACAGGTGGATGGAGCTCCTACAATGAGCAGTTCTTC
CVAGTGGWSSYNEQFF
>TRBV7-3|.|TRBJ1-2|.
TGTGCCAGCAGCGAGGACAGCTTCTTGCATGGCTACACCTTC
CASSEDSFLHGYTF
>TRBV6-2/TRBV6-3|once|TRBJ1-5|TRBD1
TGTGCCAGCAGTCGACAGGGGACCTATCAGCCCCAGCATTTT
CASSRQGTYQPQHF
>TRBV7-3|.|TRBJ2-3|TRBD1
TGTGCCAGCAGCTTCCACAGGGGGCGCGGTGGCACAGATACGCAGTATTTT
CASSFHRGRGGTDTQYF
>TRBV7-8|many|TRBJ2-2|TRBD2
TGTGCCAGCGGCCGATTGGGGGAGGGCCTCACCGGGGAGCTGTTTTTT
CASGRLGEGLTGELFF
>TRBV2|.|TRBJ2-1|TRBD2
TGTGCCAGCAGTGTCCTAGCGGGGGCTTACAATGAGCAGTTCTTC
CASSVLAGAYNEQFF
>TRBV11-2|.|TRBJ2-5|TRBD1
TGTGCCAGCAGCAGAAAAAGACAGGGGACCAAAGAGACCCAGTACTTC
CASSRKRQGTKETQYF
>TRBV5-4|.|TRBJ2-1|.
TGTGCCAGCAGCCCGGACACGAGCTCCTACAATGAGCAGTTCTTC
CASSPDTSSYNEQFF
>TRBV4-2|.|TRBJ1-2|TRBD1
TGTGCCAGCAGCCAAGGGGGGACAGAAATTCTCTATGGCTACACCTTC
CASSQGGTEILYGYTF
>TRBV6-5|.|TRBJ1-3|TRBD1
TGTGCCAGCAGACCCCCAGGGGGCTTTGGAAACACCATATATTTT
CASRPPGGFGNTIYF
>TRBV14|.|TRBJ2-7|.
TGTGCCAGCAGCCGACTAGGAAACAAGCGGGACGAGCAGTACTTC
CASSRLGNKRDEQYF
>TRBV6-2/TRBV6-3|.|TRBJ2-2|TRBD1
TGTGCCAGCAGTTACAGGGACAGTTTCTCCGGGGAGCTGTTTTTT
CASSYRDSFSGELFF
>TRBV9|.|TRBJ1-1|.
TGTGCCAGCAGCGTAGTTTCAGGCACTGAAGCTTTCTTT
CASSVVSGTEAFF
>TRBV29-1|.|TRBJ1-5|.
TGCAGCGTTTTGGCCGACTCGAATCAGCCCCAGCATTTT
CSVLADSNQPQHF
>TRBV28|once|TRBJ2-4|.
TGTGCCAGCACTTTCGGGGGCAGACAGGGACAAAACATTCAGTACTTC
CASTFGGRQGQNIQYF
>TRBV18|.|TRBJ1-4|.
TGTGCCAGCTCACCACGGGGGCTCGGGGAAAAACTGTTTTTT
CASSPRGLGEKLFF
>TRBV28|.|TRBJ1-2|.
TGTGCCAGCAGTTTAAGAAAACAGCCTCTCTATGGCTACACCTTC
CASSLRKQPLYGYTF
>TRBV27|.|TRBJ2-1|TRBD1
TGTGCCAGCAGGATTGACAGGGGGCGTAAGGGTGAGCAGTTCTTC
CASRIDRGRKGEQFF
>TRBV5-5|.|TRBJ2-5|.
TGTGCCAGCAGCTTGGGGTCAGTGCAAGAGACCCAGTACTTC
CASSLGSVQETQYF
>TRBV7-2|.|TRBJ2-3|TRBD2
TGTGCCAGCAGCTTAGTGGCGGGAGGGACCACAGATACGCAGTATTTT
CASSLVAGGTTDTQYF
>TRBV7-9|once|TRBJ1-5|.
TGTGCCAGCAGCTCTGACAGTGCAAGTCAGCCCCAGCATTTT
CASSSDSASQPQHF
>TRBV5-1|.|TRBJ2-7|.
TGCGCCAGCAGCCTGACGGGAACCACCTACGAGCAGTACTTC
CASSLTGTTYEQYF
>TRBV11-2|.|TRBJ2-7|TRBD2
TGTGCCAGCAGCTTTGGGGGGGGTAGCTCCTACGAGCAGTACTTC
CASSFGGGSSYEQYF
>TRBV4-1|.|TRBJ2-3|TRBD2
TGCGCCAGCAGCCATCGGACTAGCGGGGGGGCCATAGATACGCAGTATTTT
CASSHRTSGGAIDTQYF
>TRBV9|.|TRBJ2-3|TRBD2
TGTGCCAGCAGCTTCGGGGGGGCTAGCACAGATACGCAGTATTTT
CASSFGGASTDTQYF
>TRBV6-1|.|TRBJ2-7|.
TGTGCCAGCAGTGAATTTGCAGGGCCCTACGAGCAGTACTTC
CASSEFAGPYEQYF
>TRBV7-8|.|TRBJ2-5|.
TGTGCCAGCAGCCCCGACGATTACACAGGGATCCAAGAGACCCAGTACTTC
CASSPDDYTGIQETQYF
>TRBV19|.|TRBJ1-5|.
TGTGCCAGTAGCACCCTACAGGGAAATCAGCCCCAGCATTTT
CASSTLQGNQPQHF
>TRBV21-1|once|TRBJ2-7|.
TGTGCCAGCAGCAAGCAGAAGCGGGGGGGCCTCTACGAGCAGTACTTC
CASSKQKRGGLYEQYF
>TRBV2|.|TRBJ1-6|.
TGTGCCAGCAGTGAAAACTGGGGCGATTCACCCCTCCACTTT
CASSENWGDSPLHF
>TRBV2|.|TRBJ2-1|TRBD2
TGTGCCAGCAGCTGGGGACTAGAAGGTTTGGGTGAGCAGTTCTTC
CASSWGLEGLGEQFF
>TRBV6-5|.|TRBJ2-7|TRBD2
TGTGCCAGCAGTCTGACTAGCGTAACCTACGAGCAGTACTTC
CASSLTSVTYEQYF
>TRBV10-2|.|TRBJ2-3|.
TGCGCCAGCAGTGAGCCCCTACTCTTAGCATCGAGTGCAGATACGCAGTATTTT
CASSEPLLLASSADTQYF
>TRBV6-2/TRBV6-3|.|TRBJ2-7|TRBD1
TGTGCCAGCAGTAATGGAGGGACAGGGGGCGACTACGAGCAGTACTTC
CASSNGGTGGDYEQYF